The 17 T cell receptor beta chains in this list originate from one sample, sequenced in a study of blood T cell repertoires in COVID-19. Clones were read by immunoSEQ multiplex PCR, and TCRdb kept only the in-frame ones, dropping some. The sample includes about 190,000 clones, about 80% of them seen just once. Input material: peripheral blood. The receptors originated from a man aged 55 to 70 with acute or convalescent COVID-19.

The V call is TRBV9, the J call TRBJ1-1; 8 nucleotides line up with TRBD1. Germline-derived CDR1 and CDR2 are SGDLS and YYNGEE. The V gene end was trimmed by 0 bases and the J gene end by 6 bases; junction bases not matched to a gene: 1. The CDR3 covers 13 residues. CDR3 nucleotides: TGTGCCAGCAGCGTAGAACAGGGGGCTGAAGCTTTCTTT. Translating gives CASSVEQGAEAFF.

This clone has only a few counts. The chain carries TRBV19 and TRBJ2-3; 10 bases align to TRBD2. V shed 9 bases and J 4 bases; nucleotides not matched to a gene: 7. The CDR3 extends over 14 amino acids. Germline-derived CDR1 and CDR2 are LNHDA and SQIVND (reference sequence). CDR3 nucleotide sequence: TGTGCCAGCTCTCTAGCGGGAGTGGCAGATACGCAGTATTTT. Translation gives CASSLAGVADTQYF.

J is TRBJ2-5 and V is TRBV7-2; 8 bases are a match to TRBD1. Germline assignment: CDR1 SGHTA and CDR2 FQGNSA. The CDR3 sequence is 15 residues long. The junction had 4 bases not matched to a gene; V was cut back by 3 bases and J by 1 base. The DNA of the CDR3 is TGTGCCAGCAGCTTGGGCAGGGGGCGCCAAGAGACCCAGTACTTC. Protein sequence: CASSLGRGRQETQYF.

J is TRBJ2-7 and V is TRBV6-5, with TRBD1 identical over 7 bases. The CDR3 is 15 amino acids. Germline values: CDR1 MNHEY, CDR2 SVGAGI. J gave up 3 bases and V 7 bases, and 12 bases lay outside the gene matches. In DNA, the CDR3 is TGTGCCAGCAATCCAGACAGGGCCTCCTTCTACGAGCAGTACTTC. Translation: CASNPDRASFYEQYF.

The V gene is TRBV12-5, the J gene TRBJ1-3; D remains unclear. From germline, CDR1 is LGHNT and CDR2 FRNRAP. The CDR3 is 14 amino acids. Deletions cut 6 bases from V and 2 bases from J, with 11 bases between. The CDR3 nucleotides read TGTGCTAGTGGGAAGGACTACGCTGGAAACACCATATATTTT. Protein: CASGKDYAGNTIYF.

This clone was counted many times. DNA of the CDR3: TGTGCCAGCAGCGTAGGTCACACCAGCACAGATACGCAGTATTTT. It specifies CASSVGHTSTDTQYF. The genes are TRBV9 and TRBJ2-3; D remains unclear. The CDR3 loop spans 15 amino acids. Trimming took 0 bases from V and 0 from J, leaving 8 bases between them. CDR1 and CDR2 (germline): SGDLS, YYNGEE.

The V call is TRBV29-1, the J call TRBJ2-7; TRBD2 might be the D (6 bases). V was shortened by 4 bases and J by 4 bases, with 20 bases between the two germline ends. The CDR3 spans 15 residues. CDR1 and CDR2 (germline): SQVTM, ANQGSEA. The CDR3 here is CSVGGEPGLVYEQYF. The CDR3 nucleotides read TGCAGCGTTGGGGGGGAACCGGGACTCGTATACGAGCAGTACTTC.

V usage is TRBV9 and J usage is TRBJ1-6; no reliable D call. The V end was cut by 0 bases, the J end by 8 bases, with 12 bases between. CDR1 and CDR2 (germline): SGDLS, YYNGEE. The CDR3 contains 15 residues. The CDR3 DNA reads as TGTGCCAGCAGCGTAGATGGCAGGCGCGATTCACCCCTCCACTTT. This codes for CASSVDGRRDSPLHF.

This clone was counted once. The genes are TRBV3-1 (or the pseudogene TRBV3-2) and TRBJ2-2, with TRBD2 matching 9 bases. Losses at the gene ends were 4 bases for V and 4 bases for J; bases not matched to a gene: 7. Germline V gene lookup returns CDR1 LGHDT and CDR2 YNNKEL (reference sequence). CDR3 length: 16 amino acids. The DNA of the CDR3 is TGTGCCAGCAGCCTTGGAGCGGGGGGCTTCACCGGGGAGCTGTTTTTT. The encoded protein is CASSLGAGGFTGELFF.

The chain has TRBV24-1 and TRBJ2-1, with D unclear. This CDR3 region has 13 residues. CDR1 KGHDR and CDR2 SFDVKD come from the germline V gene. The V end lost 1 base, the J end lost 6 bases, and 6 bases lay between the germline ends. The CDR3 DNA sequence: TGTGCCACCAGTGATTTTGTCTCCAATGAGCAGTTCTTC. Amino acids: CATSDFVSNEQFF.

This clone was found a few times. This sequence joins TRBV2 and TRBJ1-2; 8 positions agree with TRBD1. After removal of 6 bases from V and 7 bases from J, the junction contained 10 bases not matched to a gene. Germline lookup yields CDR1 SNHLY and CDR2 FYNNEI. The CDR3 loop spans 14 amino acids. The CDR3 region is CASSGRQGIGGYTF. The CDR3 DNA reads as TGTGCCAGCAGCGGTCGACAGGGGATCGGTGGCTACACCTTC. Full variable domain (rest looked up from reference TRBV2 and TRBJ1-2): EPEVTQTPSHQVTQMGQEVILRCVPISNHLYFYWYRQILGQKVEFLVSFYNNEISEKSEIFDDQFSVERPDGSNFTLKIRSTKLEDSAMYFCASSGRQGIGGYTFGSGTRLTVV.

The gene calls are TRBV5-6 and TRBJ2-3; D assignment may be TRBD1 or TRBD2 (6 bases each). The CDR3 loop spans 15 amino acids. Looked up from germline, CDR1 is SGHDT and CDR2 is YYEEEE. With 4 bases removed from V and 2 bases from J, the gap between germline ends came to 14 bases. In nucleotides, the CDR3 is TGTGCCAGCAGCCTGGGGGGCCGCCACACAGATACGCAGTATTTT. Translated, it gives CASSLGGRHTDTQYF.

The chain carries TRBV11-2 and TRBJ2-7, with a weak D call TRBD2 (6 bases). CDR1 and CDR2 from the germline V gene are SGHAT and FQNNGV. The CDR3 length is 14 residues. The V and J ends lost 3 bases and 3 bases respectively, with 12 bases between them. Here the CDR3 reads CASSFSGGSYEQYF. As DNA, the CDR3 is TGTGCCAGCAGCTTTAGCGGAGGGAGCTACGAGCAGTACTTC.

The J gene is TRBJ1-5, the V gene TRBV19, with 10 positions matching TRBD1. In germline, CDR1 is LNHDA, CDR2 SQIVND (reference sequence). The CDR3 contains 15 residues. V dropped 7 bases and J dropped 7; count of bases not matched to a gene: 10. The CDR3 DNA follows: TGTGCCAGTACCCCGGGACAGGGGATGGACCAGCCCCAGCATTTT. Residues: CASTPGQGMDQPQHF.

This clone was detected only a few times. The rearrangement joins TRBV30 to TRBJ2-7, with TRBD1 as a possible D gene (6 bases). Per germline, CDR1 GTSNPN and CDR2 SVGIG (reference sequence). Trimming took 1 base from V and 4 from J, leaving 23 bases between them. The CDR3 length is 17 residues. The CDR3 DNA is TGTGCCTGGAGTGACCAATCAGGGGCCTCCATATATTACGAGCAGTACTTC. It codes for CAWSDQSGASIYYEQYF. Complete variable domain (other parts from reference TRBV30 and TRBJ2-7): SQTIHQWPATLVQPVGSPLSLECTVEGTSNPNLYWYRQAAGRGLQLLFYSVGIGQISSEVPQNLSASRPQDRQFILSSKKLLLSDSGFYLCAWSDQSGASIYYEQYFGPGTRLTVT.

This clone was seen once. This chain links TRBV7-2 with TRBJ2-7, with D unclear. Trimming removed 4 bases at V and 8 bases at J, with 21 bases between. Per the germline V gene, CDR1 is SGHTA and CDR2 is FQGNSA. The CDR3 extends over 15 amino acids. CDR3 loop: CASSSGGFYGAQQYF. The CDR3 bases are TGTGCCAGCAGCTCAGGTGGTTTCTACGGCGCGCAGCAGTACTTC.

V usage is TRBV18 and J usage is TRBJ2-3, with no clear D. CDR3 length: 15 residues. V lost 3 bases, J lost 0 bases, and 10 bases lay in between. Germline V lookup: CDR1 KGHSH, CDR2 LQKENI. The CDR3 here is CASSPRTFSTDTQYF. In nucleotides, the CDR3 is TGTGCCAGCTCACCGCGAACCTTCAGCACAGATACGCAGTATTTT.